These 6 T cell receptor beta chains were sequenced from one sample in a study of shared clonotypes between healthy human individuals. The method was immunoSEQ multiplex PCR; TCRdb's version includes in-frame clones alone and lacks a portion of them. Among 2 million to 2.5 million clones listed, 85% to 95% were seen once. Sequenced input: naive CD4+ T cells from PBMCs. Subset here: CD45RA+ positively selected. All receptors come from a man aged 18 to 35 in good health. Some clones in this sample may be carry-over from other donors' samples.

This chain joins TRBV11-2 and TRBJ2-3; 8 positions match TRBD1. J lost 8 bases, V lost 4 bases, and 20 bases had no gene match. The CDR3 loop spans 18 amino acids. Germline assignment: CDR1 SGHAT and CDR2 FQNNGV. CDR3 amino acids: CASSSRPHQGAPQGTQYF. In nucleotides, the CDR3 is TGTGCCAGCAGCTCCCGCCCCCATCAGGGGGCCCCTCAGGGTACGCAGTATTTT.

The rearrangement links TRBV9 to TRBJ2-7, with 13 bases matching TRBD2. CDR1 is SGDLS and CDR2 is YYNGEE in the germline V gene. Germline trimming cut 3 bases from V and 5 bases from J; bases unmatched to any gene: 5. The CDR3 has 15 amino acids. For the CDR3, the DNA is TGTGCCAGCAGCGCGGGACTAGCGGGACCGCACGAGCAGTACTTC. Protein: CASSAGLAGPHEQYF.

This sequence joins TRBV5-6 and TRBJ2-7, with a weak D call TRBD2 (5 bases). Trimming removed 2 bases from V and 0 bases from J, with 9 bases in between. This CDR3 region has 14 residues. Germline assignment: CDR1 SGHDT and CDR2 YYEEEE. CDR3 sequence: CASSLTRSSYEQYF. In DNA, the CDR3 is TGTGCCAGCAGCTTAACTAGGAGCTCCTACGAGCAGTACTTC.

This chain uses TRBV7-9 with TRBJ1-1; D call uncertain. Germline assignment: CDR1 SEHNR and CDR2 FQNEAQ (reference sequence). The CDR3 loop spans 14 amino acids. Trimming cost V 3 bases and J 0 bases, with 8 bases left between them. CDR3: CASSFGLLNTEAFF. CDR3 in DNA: TGTGCCAGCAGCTTCGGACTGTTGAACACTGAAGCTTTCTTT.

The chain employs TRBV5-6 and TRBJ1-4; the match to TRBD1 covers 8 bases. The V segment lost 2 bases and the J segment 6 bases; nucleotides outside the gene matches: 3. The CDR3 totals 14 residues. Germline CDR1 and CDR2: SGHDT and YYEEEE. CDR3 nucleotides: TGTGCCAGCAGCTTATCACAGGGGGATGAAAAACTGTTTTTT. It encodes CASSLSQGDEKLFF.

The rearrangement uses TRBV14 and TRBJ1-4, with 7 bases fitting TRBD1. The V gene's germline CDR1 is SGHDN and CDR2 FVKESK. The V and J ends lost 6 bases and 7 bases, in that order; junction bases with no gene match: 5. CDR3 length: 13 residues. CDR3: CASSKGQLEKLFF. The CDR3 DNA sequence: TGTGCCAGCAGTAAGGGACAGCTTGAAAAACTGTTTTTT.